This TCR beta chain comes out of a study of cytomegalovirus exposure and HLA in healthy donors. 13 Jbeta primers and 60 Vbeta primers were used for the PCR. TCRdb's table, derived via immunoSEQ multiplex PCR, lists solely in-frame clones and lacks some. Here the sample table reports about 100,000 clones. Germline V gene data show CDR1 as MNHEY and CDR2 as SVGAGI. Trimming at V came to 5 bases and at J to 4 bases, leaving 5 bases not matched to a gene. This CDR3 contains 15 residues. This sequence originates from a man aged 50-60 years in good health and CMV-seronegative. Sample: PBMCs. The chain employs TRBV6-5 and TRBJ2-1; TRBD2 agrees at 10 bases. The chain's CDR3 is CASSTGTSEYNEQFF. The CDR3, as DNA: TGTGCCAGCAGTACCGGGACTAGCGAGTACAATGAGCAGTTCTTC.